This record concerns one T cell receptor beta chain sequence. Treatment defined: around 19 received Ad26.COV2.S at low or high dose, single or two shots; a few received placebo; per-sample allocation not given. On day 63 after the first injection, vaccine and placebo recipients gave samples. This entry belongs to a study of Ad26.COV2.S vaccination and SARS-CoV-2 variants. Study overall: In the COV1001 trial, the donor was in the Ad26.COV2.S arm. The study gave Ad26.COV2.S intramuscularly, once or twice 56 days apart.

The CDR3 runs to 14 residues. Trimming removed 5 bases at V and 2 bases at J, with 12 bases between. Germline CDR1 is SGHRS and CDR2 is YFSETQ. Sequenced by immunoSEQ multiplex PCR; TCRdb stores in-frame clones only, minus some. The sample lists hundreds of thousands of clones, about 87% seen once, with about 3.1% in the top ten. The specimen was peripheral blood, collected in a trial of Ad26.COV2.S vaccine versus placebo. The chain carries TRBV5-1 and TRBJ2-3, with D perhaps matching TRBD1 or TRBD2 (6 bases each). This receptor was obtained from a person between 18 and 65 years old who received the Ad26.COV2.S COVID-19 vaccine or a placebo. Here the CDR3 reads CASRRGDHTDTQYF. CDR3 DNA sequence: TGCGCCAGCAGAAGGGGGGACCACACAGATACGCAGTATTTT.